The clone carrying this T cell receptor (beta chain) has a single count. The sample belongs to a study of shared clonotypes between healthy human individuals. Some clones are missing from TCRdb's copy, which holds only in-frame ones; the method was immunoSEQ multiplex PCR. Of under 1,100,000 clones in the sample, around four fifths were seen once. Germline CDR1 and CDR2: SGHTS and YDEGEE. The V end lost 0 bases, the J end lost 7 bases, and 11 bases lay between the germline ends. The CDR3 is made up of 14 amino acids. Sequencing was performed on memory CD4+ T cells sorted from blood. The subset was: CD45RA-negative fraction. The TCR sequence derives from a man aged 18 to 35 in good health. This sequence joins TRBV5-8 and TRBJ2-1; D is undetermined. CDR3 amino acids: CASSLAWVSNEQFF. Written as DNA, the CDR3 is TGTGCCAGCAGCTTGGCTTGGGTTTCAAATGAGCAGTTCTTC.